This TCR beta chain stems from a study of memory CD4+ T cells and cytomegalovirus serostatus. About this clone itself: Antigen: not known.

Sequencing was performed with immunoSEQ multiplex PCR; in TCRdb, only in-frame clones are kept and a portion is missing. The sample holds under 55,000 clones, around 80% seen once. Single viable CD3+CD4+CD8-CD45RO+ cells were sorted as the memory CD4+ T cells. Positive selection with CD4 microbeads enriched total CD4+ T cells. Overall study findings and caveats: CD4+ memory repertoires contained about 40% of the 164 reported CMV TCRbeta sequences.

CDR1 and CDR2 from the germline V gene are MDHEN and SYDVKM. This CDR3 contains 15 residues. Trimming removed 1 base from V and 1 base from J, with 8 bases in between. The chain has TRBV28 and TRBJ1-5, with unresolved D. Sequencing used memory CD4+ T cells from blood. The sequence derives from an adult in good health and CMV-seropositive. The CDR3 is CASSLSGGSNQPQHF. In DNA form, the CDR3 reads TGTGCCAGCAGTTTATCAGGAGGCAGCAATCAGCCCCAGCATTTT.